This is a list of T cell receptor beta chains from one sample in a study of CD8+CD57+ T cells in acquired aplastic anemia. Using its own MiXCR run on the reads, TCRdb lists one record per CDR3 protein. The sample lists roughly 500,000 distinct CDR3 sequences; around a third were seen once. Source material: sorted CD4+, CD8+, or CD8+CD57+ T cells (not recorded which) from PBMCs. These receptors were collected from a human donor with aplastic anemia. CDR3s include the opening cysteine and the closing phenylalanine or tryptophan. Each record gives: D gene, clone size, V gene, J gene, CDR3 protein, CDR3 DNA. D genes are given only for firm matches. A row's size may be missing; if present it is once, few, many or a size class.

TRBD2,-,TRBV19,TRBJ2-3,CASSRRLAGGPGADTQYF,TGTGCCAGTAGCCGACGACTAGCGGGAGGGCCAGGGGCGGATACGCAGTATTTT
TRBD2,few,TRBV4-2,TRBJ2-1,CASSQDLGLAGAGEQFF,TGTGCCAGCAGCCAAGATTTAGGACTAGCGGGAGCCGGTGAGCAGTTCTTC
TRBD2,many,TRBV24-1,TRBJ2-3,CATRGTSGSGTQYF,TGTGCCACCCGAGGGACTAGCGGGAGCGGTACGCAGTATTTT
-,-,TRBV15,TRBJ2-2,CATNRGGENTGELFF,TGTGCCACCAACCGTGGGGGAGAGAACACCGGGGAGCTGTTTTTT
-,many,TRBV19,TRBJ1-2,CASSIDLGQNYGYTF,TGTGCCAGTAGTATAGATCTAGGACAGAACTATGGCTACACCTTC
-,many,TRBV15,TRBJ1-2,CATSRPNYGYTF,TGTGCCACCAGCAGACCGAACTATGGCTACACCTTC
-,few,TRBV14,TRBJ2-1,CASSFHRDNEQFF,TGTGCCAGCAGCTTTCACCGGGACAATGAGCAGTTCTTC
TRBD1,many,TRBV6-1,TRBJ1-2,CASSEAQGVGYTF,TGTGCCAGCAGTGAAGCGCAGGGGGTTGGCTACACCTTC
-,-,TRBV6-1,TRBJ2-7,CASSRSGTNYEQYF,TGTGCCAGCAGTAGAAGTGGGACAAACTACGAGCAGTACTTC
-,-,TRBV6-2/TRBV6-3,TRBJ1-6,CASSYIKSGAGHNSPLHF,TGTGCCAGCAGTTACATCAAATCGGGGGCTGGTCATAATTCACCCCTCCACTTT
-,many,TRBV7-2,TRBJ1-2,CASSLPTDNYGYTF,TGTGCCAGCAGCTTACCTACAGACAACTATGGCTACACCTTC
-,many,TRBV2,TRBJ1-2,CASRTAYGYTF,TGTGCCAGCAGGACAGCCTATGGCTACACCTTC
-,-,TRBV19,TRBJ2-6,CASTIPGGGTGANVLTF,TGTGCCAGTACCATTCCGGGTGGGGGTACTGGGGCCAACGTCCTGACTTTC
-,-,TRBV24-1,TRBJ2-1,CATSLTADNEQFF,TGTGCCACCAGTTTGACGGCGGACAATGAGCAGTTCTTC
TRBD1,many,TRBV6-6,TRBJ2-7,CASSLGTASEQYF,TGTGCCAGCAGTTTAGGGACAGCCTCCGAGCAGTACTTC
-,once,TRBV7-9,TRBJ1-4,CASSLGVVGEKLFF,TGTGCCAGCAGCTTAGGGGTCGTCGGAGAAAAACTGTTTTTT
TRBD1,-,TRBV7-3,TRBJ2-5,CASSLSGGAETQYF,TGTGCCAGCAGCTTATCAGGGGGCGCGGAGACCCAGTACTTC
TRBD2,many,TRBV9,TRBJ2-5,CASSVAGGGETQYF,TGTGCCAGCAGCGTAGCGGGAGGGGGGGAGACCCAGTACTTC
TRBD2,-,TRBV6-1,TRBJ2-1,CASSETSGRAGEQFF,TGTGCCAGCAGTGAGACTAGCGGGAGGGCCGGTGAGCAGTTCTTC
TRBD2,-,TRBV19,TRBJ2-7,CAWSVWGGLYEQYF,TGTGCCTGGAGTGTATGGGGAGGGCTCTACGAGCAGTACTTC
-,many,TRBV20-1,TRBJ2-1,CSAKDWEQFF,TGCAGTGCGAAAGACTGGGAGCAGTTCTTC
-,few,TRBV11-1,TRBJ2-7,CASSSGVGEQYF,TGTGCCAGCAGCTCAGGGGTCGGCGAGCAGTACTTC
-,-,TRBV12-5,TRBJ1-1,CASAKGLGGTEAFF,TGTGCTAGTGCCAAGGGACTGGGAGGCACTGAAGCTTTCTTT
TRBD1,many,TRBV7-9,TRBJ1-5,CASSGQGVNQPQHF,TGTGCCAGCAGCGGACAGGGAGTAAATCAGCCCCAGCATTTT
-,many,TRBV7-2,TRBJ1-5,CASSSRDPNQPQHF,TGTGCCAGCAGCTCCAGGGACCCCAATCAGCCCCAGCATTTT
-,few,TRBV19,TRBJ1-6,CASTDYRDSPLHF,TGTGCCAGTACCGACTACAGGGATTCACCCCTCCACTTT
TRBD1,many,TRBV10-2,TRBJ2-7,CASSERGQGAYEQYF,TGCGCCAGCAGTGAAAGAGGGCAGGGGGCTTACGAGCAGTACTTC
-,-,TRBV7-8,TRBJ1-6,CASSLASVGQPLHF,TGTGCCAGCAGCTTAGCGTCAGTAGGACAACCCCTCCACTTT
-,-,TRBV19,TRBJ1-6,CASSIASSSYNSPLHF,TGTGCCAGTAGTATTGCTTCTAGCTCCTATAATTCACCCCTCCACTTT
-,-,TRBV25-1,TRBJ1-6,CASSLGGESYNSPLHF,TGTGCCAGCAGCTTAGGCGGGGAGTCCTATAATTCACCCCTCCACTTT
-,many,TRBV2,TRBJ1-1,CASSENSGTEAFF,TGTGCCAGCAGTGAAAACAGTGGCACTGAAGCTTTCTTT
-,many,TRBV9,TRBJ1-1,CASSVSANTEAFF,TGTGCCAGCAGCGTATCCGCGAACACTGAAGCTTTCTTT
-,many,TRBV2,TRBJ2-5,CASSEASETQYF,TGTGCCAGCAGTGAAGCGTCAGAGACCCAGTACTTC
-,-,TRBV10-1,TRBJ1-1,CAGSDGAITEAFF,TGCGCCGGCAGTGATGGGGCTATCACTGAAGCTTTCTTT
-,-,TRBV5-1,TRBJ2-7,CASSLTGKNAYEQYF,TGCGCCAGCAGCTTGACAGGGAAAAACGCTTACGAGCAGTACTTC
TRBD2,few,TRBV3-1,TRBJ2-3,CASSQTSGGSTDTQYF,TGTGCCAGCAGCCAAACTAGCGGGGGGAGCACAGATACGCAGTATTTT